A single sample gave rise to the 20 T cell receptor beta chains below, sequenced in a study of human T cells and chemical hapten exposure. MiXCR was run by TCRdb on the RACE reads, yielding one entry per CDR3 protein. The repertoire consists of about 120,000 distinct CDR3 sequences, with roughly 14% occurring once and the leading ten covering around 2.7%. Indicated time point: pre-sensitization, week 0. Treatment indicated: therapeutic diphenylcyclopropenone sensitization with weekly scalp DPC. Material: whole blood, obtained in connection with sensitization to the hapten diphenylcyclopropenone (DPC). These receptors all stem from a woman younger than 35 with alopecia areata. Some clones in this sample may be carry-over from other donors' samples.

There are many counts of this clonotype. The chain carries TRBV11-2 and TRBJ1-5, with D tentatively TRBD1 (6 bases). With 1 base removed from V and 6 bases from J, the gap between germline ends came to 10 bases. Germline V CDR1 and CDR2: SGHAT, FQNNGV. The CDR3 sequence is 14 residues long. The CDR3 nucleotides read TGTGCCAGCAGCTTAGCGGGGGCCTCTCAGCCCCAGCATTTT. Translating gives CASSLAGASQPQHF.

This clonotype was counted only a few times. V is TRBV9 and J is TRBJ2-2, with TRBD1 as a possible D gene (5 bases). The V gene lost 1 base and the J gene lost 7 bases, with 20 bases spanning the gap. There are 17 residues in the CDR3. Germline V gives CDR1 SGDLS, CDR2 YYNGEE. The CDR3 reads CASSVLSRAPVDGELFF. For the CDR3, the DNA is TGTGCCAGCAGCGTATTGAGCAGGGCCCCAGTTGACGGGGAGCTGTTTTTT.

Only a few counts were recorded for this clonotype. The chain employs TRBV6-2 or TRBV6-3 and TRBJ2-7; no firm D call. CDR3 size: 11 residues. Trimming left V 6 bases short and J 3 bases short, with 6 bases between. In germline, CDR1 is MNHEY, CDR2 SVGEGT. The CDR3 spells CASRDRYEQYF. For the CDR3, the DNA is TGTGCCAGCAGGGACCGCTACGAGCAGTACTTC.

This clonotype was observed a few times. This may be a read error, as it is one base from a much larger clone. The chain is built from TRBV7-6 and TRBJ2-3; 8 bases are a match to TRBD2. The CDR3 sequence is 14 residues long. Losses at the gene ends were 7 bases for V and 4 bases for J; bases not matched to a gene: 7. CDR1 SGHVS and CDR2 FNYEAQ come from the germline V gene. The CDR3 DNA sequence: TGTGCCAGCATCGAAAGCGGGGGCGCAGATACGCAGTATTTT. Translating it yields CASIESGGADTQYF. Supplemented by reference TRBV7-6 and TRBJ2-3, the full variable domain reads GAGVSQSPRYKVTKRGQDVALRCDPISGHVSLYWYRQALGQGPEFLTYFNYEAQQDKSGLPNDRFSAERPEGSISTLTIQRTEQRDSAMYRCASIESGGADTQYFGPGTRLTVL.

This rearrangement joins TRBV20-1 to TRBJ1-5, with 7 bases lining up with TRBD1. Germline CDR1 reads DFQATT; CDR2 reads SNEGSKA (reference sequence). V dropped 0 bases and J dropped 4; count of bases not matched to a gene: 9. The CDR3 has 16 residues. CDR3 sequence reads: CSARDGRGDVNQPQHF. For the CDR3, the DNA is TGCAGTGCTAGAGATGGCAGGGGGGACGTTAATCAGCCCCAGCATTTT.

This clonotype has ten or more counts. The V and J genes are TRBV7-9 and TRBJ2-1; 12 nucleotides line up with TRBD2. Germline V gene lookup returns CDR1 SEHNR and CDR2 FQNEAQ (reference sequence). The CDR3 is 17 residues long. V shed 4 bases, J shed 4 bases, and the junction held 8 bases outside the gene matches. The CDR3 spells CASSSTGTSGLYNEQFF. In DNA form, the CDR3 reads TGTGCCAGCAGCTCAACCGGGACTAGCGGGCTGTACAATGAGCAGTTCTTC.

This clonotype has just a few counts. J is TRBJ1-2 and V is TRBV7-9; 9 bases fit TRBD1. This CDR3 has 14 residues. Germline lookup yields CDR1 SEHNR and CDR2 FQNEAQ (reference sequence). The V segment lost 3 bases and the J segment 5 bases; nucleotides outside the gene matches: 4. The CDR3 region has the DNA TGTGCCAGCAGCTTGGGGACAGGGATATATGGCTACACCTTC. It codes for CASSLGTGIYGYTF.

There are many counts of this clonotype. The gene calls are TRBV24-1 and TRBJ1-2; D uncertain. The ends were cut back, 5 bases at V and 8 bases at J, with 8 bases in the middle. This CDR3 is 11 amino acids long. Germline CDR1 and CDR2: KGHDR and SFDVKD. CDR3 loop: CATSGGEGYTF. The DNA for the CDR3 is TGTGCCACCAGTGGAGGAGAAGGCTACACCTTC.

This clonotype was counted at least ten times. The chain employs TRBV7-9 and TRBJ1-5; no definite D call. V was trimmed by 1 base and J by 7 bases, leaving 11 bases between them. CDR3 length equals 14 residues. CDR1 is SEHNR, CDR2 FQNEAQ, per germline (reference sequence). Here the CDR3 reads CASSLGRGFQPQHF. The CDR3 nucleotides are TGTGCCAGCAGCTTAGGACGCGGGTTCCAGCCCCAGCATTTT.

This clonotype showed up many times. The V gene is TRBV6-2 or TRBV6-3, the J gene TRBJ2-1; TRBD2 aligns across 8 bases. V lost 2 bases, J lost 3 bases, and 6 bases stayed unmatched. From germline, CDR1 is MNHEY and CDR2 SVGEGT. The CDR3 spans 16 residues. CDR3 nucleotides: TGTGCCAGCAGTTACAGTCGCGGGGGGTACTACAATGAGCAGTTCTTC. This gives the protein CASSYSRGGYYNEQFF.

This clonotype was counted between two and nine times. The V gene is TRBV7-6, the J gene TRBJ2-1; D is possibly TRBD1 (5 bases). The CDR3 is made up of 14 amino acids. Trimming shortened V by 7 bases and J by 4 bases, and 14 bases separated the two germline ends. In germline, CDR1 is SGHVS, CDR2 FNYEAQ. This chain's CDR3 is CASTLGQGYNEQFF. The CDR3 DNA sequence: TGTGCCAGCACCCTGGGGCAGGGTTACAATGAGCAGTTCTTC.

The V call is TRBV7-2, the J call TRBJ2-2; no clear D. CDR1 is SGHTA, CDR2 FQGNSA, per germline. V was clipped by 0 bases and J by 4 bases, with 12 bases between them. The CDR3 is 16 residues long. The CDR3 loop reads CASSLAESVVTGELFF. In nucleotides, the CDR3 is TGTGCCAGCAGCTTAGCGGAATCGGTCGTCACCGGGGAGCTGTTTTTT.

This clonotype was detected a few times. The chain combines TRBV3-1 with TRBJ2-1; perhaps TRBD2 as D (5 bases). The V gene lost 2 bases and the J gene lost 6 bases, with 17 bases spanning the gap. The CDR3 runs 16 residues. CDR1 is LGHDT, CDR2 YNNKEL, per germline (reference sequence). The CDR3 DNA is TGTGCCAGCAGCCAACTGAGGGCGGGCAGAACCAATGAGCAGTTCTTC. Its protein product is CASSQLRAGRTNEQFF.

This clonotype occurred many times. The gene calls are TRBV4-3 and TRBJ1-4; D remains unclear. V was trimmed by 0 bases and J by 6 bases, leaving 23 bases between them. In germline, CDR1 is LGHNA, CDR2 YSLEER. The CDR3 is 19 residues long. The CDR3 is CASSQDGERSGEVDEKLFF. The DNA for the CDR3 is TGCGCCAGCAGCCAAGATGGGGAAAGGAGCGGGGAGGTGGATGAAAAACTGTTTTTT.

This clonotype was recorded at least ten times. V usage is TRBV3-1 and J usage is TRBJ2-3; tentatively, D is TRBD2 (7 bases). The CDR3 contains 14 residues. Germline lookup yields CDR1 LGHDT and CDR2 YNNKEL (reference sequence). Trimming took 2 bases from V and 4 from J, leaving 10 bases between them. CDR3 residues: CASSQMGGPDTQYF. DNA of the CDR3: TGTGCCAGCAGCCAAATGGGGGGGCCAGATACGCAGTATTTT.

This clonotype was observed a handful of times. V and J are TRBV12-3 or TRBV12-4 and TRBJ1-2; D gene uncertain. V was trimmed by 5 bases and J by 3 bases, leaving 16 bases between them. The CDR3 extends over 15 amino acids. The CDR3, as DNA: TGTGCCAGCAGTCCCCTACGCGTCAGCTACTATGGCTACACCTTC. It encodes CASSPLRVSYYGYTF.

This clonotype has at least ten counts. The DNA for the CDR3 is TGTGCCAGCAGTTACTCGAGGCTAGCGGGGGGGAACACCGGGGAGCTGTTTTTT. It encodes CASSYSRLAGGNTGELFF. J is TRBJ2-2 and V is TRBV6-5, with TRBD2 matching over 11 bases. Germline loops: CDR1 MNHEY, CDR2 SVGAGI. CDR3 length: 18 amino acids. The V segment lost 0 bases and the J segment 1 base; nucleotides outside the gene matches: 4.

The CDR3 DNA sequence: TGTGCCAGCACCGAGAGAACTGAAGCTTTCTTT. Translated: CASTERTEAFF. The chain links TRBV9 to TRBJ1-1, with D unclear. V gave up 6 bases and J gave up 5 bases, with 8 bases separating them. The germline CDR1 and CDR2 sequences are SGDLS and YYNGEE. The CDR3 extends over 11 amino acids.

This clonotype was seen at least ten times. The V and J genes are TRBV6-4 and TRBJ1-1; maybe TRBD1 (5 bases). This CDR3 is 14 amino acids long. Germline V gene data show CDR1 as MRHNA and CDR2 as SNTAGT. The ends were cut back, 6 bases at V and 2 bases at J, with 13 bases in the middle. As DNA, the CDR3 is TGTGCCAGCAGCGAAGAGGGGATCAACACTGAAGCTTTCTTT. Its translation is CASSEEGINTEAFF.

The chain is built from TRBV20-1 and TRBJ1-4; D not resolved. V was cut by 4 bases and J by 3 bases, with 9 bases left in between. Germline values: CDR1 DFQATT, CDR2 SNEGSKA (reference sequence). The CDR3 has 13 residues. CDR3 DNA sequence: TGCAGTGCTACTGGGGAAGCTAATGAAAAACTGTTTTTT. Its translation is CSATGEANEKLFF.